These 22 T cell receptor beta chains share one sample of origin, sequenced in a study of blood T cell repertoires in COVID-19 (dated by TCRdb to 2018 to 2020). To prepare the library, the immunoSEQ multiplex PCR assay was applied. TCRdb holds this immuneACCESS table with in-frame rearrangements only. Some clones are missing; in checked studies, unresolved V genes explain under half, and the rest has no known cause. The table for this sample lists tens of thousands of clones; approximately 90% of them were counted only once. 3.5% to 5% of the sample rests with the top ten. Sequencing used peripheral blood. The receptors shown here come from a man between 65 and 85 years old with active COVID-19.

The V call is TRBV21-1, the J call TRBJ2-1; the DNA was not compared with TRBD2, the D call given in the table. TRBV21-1 is a listed pseudogene. The CDR3 covers 16 residues. CDR3 sequence: CASRGWTPNAYNEQFF. The DNA for the CDR3 is TGTGCCAGCAGGGGGTGGACTCCAAACGCCTACAATGAGCAGTTCTTC.

This clone was counted between two and nine times. The chain combines TRBV28 with TRBJ1-1, with a tentative D call TRBD1 (5 bases). The CDR3 totals 14 residues. The germline V and J ends were trimmed by 3 bases and 4 bases, with 12 bases remaining between them. CDR1 MDHEN and CDR2 SYDVKM come from the germline V gene. CDR3 region: CASSFLPGGTEAFF. In DNA, the CDR3 is TGTGCCAGCAGTTTCCTGCCGGGGGGCACTGAAGCTTTCTTT.

The chain is built from TRBV18 and TRBJ2-7, with D perhaps TRBD2 (6 bases). The V gene lost 6 bases and the J gene lost 7 bases, with 19 bases spanning the gap. There are 14 residues in the CDR3. Germline CDR1 is KGHSH and CDR2 is LQKENI. This CDR3 reads CASSQARGLGEQYF. The CDR3, as DNA: TGTGCCAGCTCCCAGGCCCGGGGGTTGGGGGAGCAGTACTTC.

V usage is TRBV5-5 and J usage is TRBJ1-5; 8 positions agree with TRBD1. CDR1 SGHKS and CDR2 YYEKEE come from the germline V gene (reference sequence). The V gene end was trimmed by 3 bases and the J gene end by 6 bases; junction bases not matched to a gene: 5. CDR3 length equals 14 residues. In DNA form, the CDR3 reads TGTGCCAGCAGCTCCACAGGGGGAGGTCAGCCCCAGCATTTT. This sequence encodes CASSSTGGGQPQHF. Combining the CDR3 with reference TRBV5-5 and TRBJ1-5 gives the whole variable domain DAGVTQSPTHLIKTRGQQVTLRCSPISGHKSVSWYQQVLGQGPQFIFQYYEKEERGRGNFPDRFSARQFPNYSSELNVNALLLGDSALYLCASSSTGGGQPQHFGDGTRLSIL.

This clone occurred many times. V is TRBV12-2 and J is TRBJ1-5. TRBV12-2 is assigned pseudogene status. This CDR3 comprises 17 residues. The CDR3 DNA sequence: TGTGCAAGTCGCTTAGCGCGCGGGGGACCCGCTCGGCAGCCCCAGCATTTT. This encodes CASRLARGGPARQPQHF.

This clone was counted a few times. This chain uses TRBV24-1 with TRBJ2-1; D might be TRBD1 (5 bases). The V end lost 5 bases, the J end lost 9 bases, and 19 bases lay between the germline ends. The CDR3 length is 15 residues. CDR1 KGHDR and CDR2 SFDVKD come from the germline V gene. CDR3 residues: CATSAPSGHPREQFF. The CDR3 DNA follows: TGTGCCACCAGTGCCCCGTCCGGACATCCTCGTGAGCAGTTCTTC.

The chain employs TRBV11-3 and TRBJ2-3; 10 positions agree with TRBD2. The CDR3 spans 16 residues. J gave up 4 bases and V 1 base, and 5 bases lay outside the gene matches. Per germline, CDR1 SGHNT and CDR2 YENEEA. CDR3 sequence: CASSLGLAGEADTQYF. CDR3 bases: TGTGCCAGCAGCTTAGGCCTAGCGGGAGAGGCAGATACGCAGTATTTT. Full variable domain (missing parts from reference TRBV11-3 and TRBJ2-3): EAGVVQSPRYKIIEKKQPVAFWCNPISGHNTLYWYLQNLGQGPELLIRYENEEAVDDSQLPKDRFSAERLKGVDSTLKIQPAELGDSAVYLCASSLGLAGEADTQYFGPGTRLTVL.

This clone was seen just once. This chain connects TRBV29-1 to TRBJ1-2; possibly TRBD1 for D (6 bases). V lost 4 bases and J 6 bases, leaving 12 bases between the germline ends. This CDR3 comprises 12 residues. Germline V gene lookup returns CDR1 SQVTM and CDR2 ANQGSEA. The CDR3 sequence is CSVGWAGDGYTF. The CDR3 DNA follows: TGCAGCGTTGGGTGGGCAGGGGATGGCTACACCTTC.

The chain couples TRBV10-3 to TRBJ1-2; perhaps TRBD1 as D (5 bases). This CDR3 comprises 14 residues. CDR1 and CDR2 (germline): ENHRY, SYGVKD. V was clipped by 4 bases and J by 4 bases, with 13 bases between them. Written as DNA, the CDR3 is TGTGCCATCAGTGGGGTAGGGGCCGGCTATGGCTACACCTTC. Translation gives CAISGVGAGYGYTF.

This clone is a singleton in its sample. The junction differs from germline at one of its ends, possibly a read error. The chain joins TRBV2 to TRBJ2-5, with D perhaps TRBD1 (6 bases). This CDR3 comprises 11 residues. Germline values: CDR1 SNHLY, CDR2 FYNNEI. CDR3 protein: CASMGQGTQYF. The DNA of the CDR3 is TGTGCCAGCATGGGACAAGGGACCCAGTACTTC.

The genes are TRBV30 and TRBJ2-7; 7 bases map to TRBD2. CDR3 length: 12 amino acids. Germline values: CDR1 GTSNPN, CDR2 SVGIG (reference sequence). The J segment lost 6 bases and the V segment lost 6 bases, leaving 8 bases of the junction unmatched. CDR3 nucleotide sequence: TGTGCCTGCGAGCGGGGTTCGAGCGAGCAGTACTTC. Translated: CACERGSSEQYF.

This chain connects TRBV4-3 to TRBJ1-2; TRBD1 matches at 7 bases. Germline CDR1 LGHNA, CDR2 YSLEER. Trimming at V came to 4 bases and at J to 8 bases, leaving 13 bases not matched to a gene. The CDR3 contains 15 residues. The chain's CDR3 is CASSPDGGGLRGYTF. CDR3 nucleotide sequence: TGCGCCAGCAGCCCAGACGGAGGGGGCCTTAGGGGCTACACCTTC.

V gene TRBV30 combines with J gene TRBJ2-1; TRBD2 might be the D (5 bases). CDR1 and CDR2 (germline): GTSNPN, SVGIG (reference sequence). V lost 0 bases and J lost 5, with 11 bases in between. The CDR3 has 14 residues. The CDR3 bases are TGTGCCTGGAGTGTACTTCGGGGAAACAATGAGCAGTTCTTC. Protein: CAWSVLRGNNEQFF. Full variable domain (outside the CDR3, taken from reference TRBV30 and TRBJ2-1): SQTIHQWPATLVQPVGSPLSLECTVEGTSNPNLYWYRQAAGRGLQLLFYSVGIGQISSEVPQNLSASRPQDRQFILSSKKLLLSDSGFYLCAWSVLRGNNEQFFGPGTRLTVL.

The chain employs TRBV28 and TRBJ1-2; TRBD1 aligns across 12 bases. The CDR3 has 15 amino acids. The V gene end was trimmed by 3 bases and the J gene end by 6 bases; junction bases not matched to a gene: 5. The germline V gene encodes CDR1 MDHEN and CDR2 SYDVKM. The DNA of the CDR3 is TGTGCCAGCAGTTTGGGGGACAGGGGGCTTGATGGCTACACCTTC. Its protein is CASSLGDRGLDGYTF.

The chain combines TRBV28 with TRBJ2-5; D is perhaps TRBD2 (7 bases). There are 14 residues in the CDR3. The V end lost 3 bases, the J end lost 2 bases, and 10 bases lay between the germline ends. Germline CDR1 and CDR2: MDHEN and SYDVKM. CDR3 protein: CASSLGGQQETQYF. The CDR3 bases are TGTGCCAGCAGTTTGGGGGGGCAGCAAGAGACCCAGTACTTC.

The chain links TRBV12-3 or TRBV12-4 to TRBJ2-2; 8 bases are shared with TRBD2. This CDR3 region has 13 residues. Trimming took 7 bases from V and 4 from J; bases not matched to a gene: 2. Written as DNA, the CDR3 is TGTGCCAGCAAAGGACTAGCCACCGGGGAGCTGTTTTTT. Translation gives CASKGLATGELFF.

The rearrangement joins TRBV30 to TRBJ1-1; TRBD1 aligns across 8 bases. The CDR3 covers 14 residues. Germline V gene sequence: CDR1 GTSNPN, CDR2 SVGIG (reference sequence). The V gene end was trimmed by 1 base and the J gene end by 4 bases; junction bases not matched to a gene: 5. CDR3 nucleotide sequence: TGTGCCTGGAGTGGGAACAGGGGGGCCACTGAAGCTTTCTTT. Translating gives CAWSGNRGATEAFF.

The chain recombines TRBV21-1 with TRBJ2-7; TRBD1 reflects the table's D call only, with no check against the DNA. TRBV21-1 is noted as a pseudogene. The CDR3 consists of 16 residues. The CDR3 DNA sequence: TGTGCCAGCAGCAAAGGACACAGGGGGTGCTCCTACGAGCAGTACTTC. Amino acids: CASSKGHRGCSYEQYF.

The chain carries TRBV7-9 and TRBJ2-2, with 7 bases aligning to TRBD1. The trim removed 2 bases at V and 6 bases at J, leaving 12 bases unmatched. CDR3 size: 17 residues. Germline V lookup: CDR1 SEHNR, CDR2 FQNEAQ (reference sequence). The CDR3 reads CASSLSTRDSRAGELFF. Written as DNA, the CDR3 is TGTGCCAGCAGCTTATCTACCCGGGACAGTAGGGCCGGGGAGCTGTTTTTT.

This clone was seen only once. The chain carries TRBV7-8 and TRBJ2-1; tentative D call: TRBD2 (6 bases). Germline CDR1 SGHVS, CDR2 FQNEAQ. Deletions cut 1 base from V and 9 bases from J, with 10 bases between. This CDR3 is 13 amino acids long. The CDR3 sequence is CASSLVGSGEQFF. The CDR3 bases are TGTGCCAGCAGCTTAGTGGGTAGCGGTGAGCAGTTCTTC.

This clone was counted between two and nine times. The CDR3, as DNA: TGTGCCAGCAGCCGGGACAGGGGGATAGCTAACTATGGCTACACCTTC. Translating gives CASSRDRGIANYGYTF. This chain connects TRBV14 to TRBJ1-2; TRBD1 aligns across 11 bases. Per the germline V gene, CDR1 is SGHDN and CDR2 is FVKESK. The trim removed 4 bases at V and 0 bases at J, leaving 4 bases unmatched. CDR3 length equals 16 residues.

The chain recombines TRBV18 with TRBJ1-2; D is unresolved. With 2 bases removed from V and 5 bases from J, the gap between germline ends came to 9 bases. The germline CDR1 and CDR2 sequences are KGHSH and LQKENI. The CDR3 loop spans 13 amino acids. CDR3 sequence: CASSPGRTYGYTF. CDR3 coding DNA: TGTGCCAGCTCACCAGGCAGGACTTATGGCTACACCTTC.